A single sample is the source of the 5 T cell receptor beta chains below, sequenced in a study of blood T cell repertoires in COVID-19. Clones were read by immunoSEQ multiplex PCR, and TCRdb kept only the in-frame ones, dropping some. The sample comprises about 15,000 clones, approximately 88% of which are singletons, and around 3.2% rests with the top ten. Sequencing was done on a sample of peripheral blood. The receptors derive from a human donor in a cohort sampled during active COVID-19.

The chain has TRBV2 and TRBJ2-5; weak D call: TRBD2 (6 bases). The CDR3 length is 14 residues. CDR1 and CDR2 from the germline V gene are SNHLY and FYNNEI. With 4 bases removed from V and 2 bases from J, the gap between germline ends came to 11 bases. The CDR3 reads CASSVRTTQETQYF. Here the CDR3 DNA reads TGTGCCAGCAGTGTCCGGACTACTCAAGAGACCCAGTACTTC.

The CDR3 coding sequence is TGTGCCAGCAGCTTGTCGGACAGAGGGCTAGCGGGGGCCCTCACCGGGGAGCTGTTTTTT. Translating it yields CASSLSDRGLAGALTGELFF. The rearrangement links TRBV5-5 to TRBJ2-2, with 10 bases identical to TRBD2. Trimming at V came to 1 base and at J to 4 bases, leaving 16 bases not matched to a gene. The germline V gene has CDR1 SGHKS and CDR2 YYEKEE (reference sequence). This CDR3 is built from 20 residues.

This chain links TRBV5-1 with TRBJ1-1; D might be TRBD1 (5 bases). This CDR3 is built from 14 residues. V was pared by 0 bases and J by 5 bases, with 11 bases between. Germline-derived CDR1 and CDR2 are SGHRS and YFSETQ. The CDR3 region has the DNA TGCGCCAGCAGCTTGGGGCAGGGTGGAACTGAAGCTTTCTTT. Translating gives CASSLGQGGTEAFF.

The table lists this clone with a few counts. CDR3 region: CASSLSGGDGYTF. The CDR3 DNA reads as TGTGCCAGCAGCCTCTCAGGAGGTGATGGCTACACCTTC. The genes are TRBV7-9 and TRBJ1-2; D ambiguous. The germline gives CDR1 SEHNR, CDR2 FQNEAQ (reference sequence). This CDR3 spans 13 amino acids. The V gene lost 5 bases and the J gene lost 6 bases, with 13 bases spanning the gap.

The rearrangement joins TRBV18 to TRBJ1-1; tentatively, D is TRBD1 (6 bases). Trimming pared 0 bases from V and 11 bases from J, leaving 10 bases between. The CDR3 consists of 12 residues. The germline CDR1 and CDR2 sequences are KGHSH and LQKENI. The CDR3 DNA is TGTGCCAGCTCACCACCTTCTACAGGGGCTTTCTTT. Translated, it gives CASSPPSTGAFF.